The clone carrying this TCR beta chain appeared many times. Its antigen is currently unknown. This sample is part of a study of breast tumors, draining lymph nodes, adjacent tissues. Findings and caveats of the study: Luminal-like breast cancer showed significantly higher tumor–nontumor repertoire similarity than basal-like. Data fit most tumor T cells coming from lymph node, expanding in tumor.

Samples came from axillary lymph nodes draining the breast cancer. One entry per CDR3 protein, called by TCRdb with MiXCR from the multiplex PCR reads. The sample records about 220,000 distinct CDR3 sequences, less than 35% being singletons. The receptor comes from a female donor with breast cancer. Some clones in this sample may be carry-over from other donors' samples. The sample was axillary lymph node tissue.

Here the CDR3 reads CATSDFRTGYTGELFF. In nucleotides, the CDR3 is TGTGCCACCAGTGATTTTAGGACAGGGTACACCGGGGAGCTGTTTTTT. The chain has TRBV24-1 and TRBJ2-2, with 8 positions matching TRBD1. This CDR3 contains 16 residues. The germline V gene encodes CDR1 KGHDR and CDR2 SFDVKD. The V and J ends lost 1 base and 3 bases, in that order; junction bases with no gene match: 3.